The T cell receptor (beta chain) under discussion was sequenced for a study of T-cell memory formation after mild COVID-19. Overall study results and limits: Clones that contracted clustered mainly in CM and EM if CD4+ and in EMRA if CD8+. In pre-infection memory, a portion of responding clones appeared, which suggested that cross-reactive memory joined. Clones contracting across day 15 to 85 had a balanced CD4/CD8 profile; later expanding clones leaned CD4+.

Amplification by 5'RACE using constant-segment primers produced TCR alpha and TCR beta cDNA libraries that carried sample barcodes and UMIs. TCRdb reanalysed the 5' RACE reads using MiXCR and keeps one entry per CDR3 protein. The profile shows about 340,000 distinct CDR3 sequences, roughly 21% of them singletons. The V gene's germline CDR1 is MNHEY and CDR2 SVGEGT. V lost 7 bases to trimming and J lost 5 bases, with 17 bases between them. The CDR3 has 14 amino acids. This clonotype came up a few times. Its antigen is currently unknown. The TCR sequence derives from an adult woman who had mild COVID-19 (a few samples of this study predate the infection). Cell type and time point are not known. What was sequenced was PBMCs or a T cell subset sorted from them (not recorded which). The rearrangement links TRBV6-2 or TRBV6-3 to TRBJ2-5, with D perhaps matching TRBD2 (5 bases). In DNA form, the CDR3 reads TGTGCCAGCAAACCTCTCGGGGAACGGGAGACCCAGTACTTC. Translation: CASKPLGERETQYF.